A selection of T cell receptor delta chains follows, all from one sample in a study of delta chains in infants with herpesvirus infections. TCRdb reanalysed the RT-PCR reads via CATT. The sample holds fewer than 4,000 delta-chain clones, about 31% seen once. The sequencing here drew on peripheral blood, taken at time point 3 of longitudinal follow-up. These receptors all stem from a human donor who was a Ugandan infant, either HIV-exposed or HIV-unexposed (not recorded which). The CDR3 runs from the conserved cysteine through the conserved F or W. The D gene is left open where the match is weak. Clone sizes are given selectively: once, few, many, or a class where the clone is expanded.

cdr3_aa	cdr3_nt	d_call	v_call	j_call	clone_size
CALGEVSSFRKALLPYWGISLIF	TGTGCTCTTGGGGAAGTATCCTCCTTTAGGAAGGCCCTTCTCCCGTACTGGGGGATAAGTCTCATCTTT	TRDD3	TRDV1	TRDJ1	.
CAASAFLRTGGYTDKLIF	TGTGCAGCAAGCGCGTTCCTACGTACTGGGGGATACACCGATAAACTCATCTTT	TRDD3	TRAV29/DV5	TRDJ1	.
CALGELPGPGDKLIF	TGTGCTCTTGGGGAACTACCCGGACCTGGCGATAAACTCATCTTT	.	TRDV1	TRDJ1	few
CALGELRTSYPGDTPQDDKLIF	TGTGCTCTTGGGGAACTAAGGACTTCCTACCCGGGGGATACGCCCCAGGACGATAAACTCATCTTT	TRDD3	TRDV1	TRDJ1	.
CALGEPVLSPRYTDKLIF	TGTGCTCTTGGGGAACCCGTTCTTTCCCCTAGATACACCGATAAACTCATCTTT	.	TRDV1	TRDJ1	medium-sized
CALGKQALPLGILPSRRHTDKLIF	TGTGCTCTTGGGAAACAGGCCCTACCACTGGGGATACTACCATCTAGAAGGCACACCGATAAACTCATCTTT	TRDD3	TRDV1	TRDJ1	.
CAARLLYWGPPGITDKLIF	TGTGCTGCGCGCCTTCTCTACTGGGGTCCCCCAGGGATTACCGATAAACTCATCTTT	TRDD3	TRAV23/DV6	TRDJ1	medium-sized
CALGERLSRRLGRLGDWAADKLIF	TGTGCTCTTGGGGAACGGTTATCTCGGAGGCTCGGCCGACTGGGGGATTGGGCGGCCGATAAACTCATCTTT	TRDD3	TRDV1	TRDJ1	few
CAYSFLRWGIRILIF	TGTGCCTACAGCTTCCTACGTTGGGGGATACGGATCCTCATCTTT	TRDD3	TRDV3	TRDJ1	.
CALGASDSLGDGSWDTRQMFF	TGTGCTCTTGGGGCCTCGGATAGTCTGGGGGATGGGTCCTGGGACACCCGACAGATGTTTTTC	TRDD3	TRDV1	TRDJ3	few
CALGELEVPQYWGSYTDKLIF	TGTGCTCTTGGGGAACTAGAGGTCCCCCAGTACTGGGGATCGTACACCGATAAACTCATCTTT	TRDD3	TRDV1	TRDJ1	.
CALGVTRGQGIPSDKLIF	TGTGCTCTTGGGGTCACACGAGGACAGGGGATACCCTCCGATAAACTCATCTTT	TRDD3	TRDV1	TRDJ1	few
CALGELDCWGKLNYTDKLIF	TGTGCTCTTGGGGAACTAGACTGCTGGGGGAAACTAAATTACACCGATAAACTCATCTTT	TRDD3	TRDV1	TRDJ1	large
CALGERPLFLKGLDWYTDKLIF	TGTGCTCTTGGGGAACGGCCCCTCTTCCTTAAGGGGCTCGATTGGTACACCGATAAACTCATCTTT	.	TRDV1	TRDJ1	few
CALGARSYVWGPGGYYKVADKLIF	TGTGCTCTTGGGGCACGTTCCTACGTCTGGGGCCCTGGGGGATACTATAAGGTCGCCGATAAACTCATCTTT	TRDD3	TRDV1	TRDJ1	.
CALGIPYSYGAGGYEMKLIF	TGTGCTCTTGGAATCCCCTACTCGTACGGTGCTGGGGGATACGAGATGAAACTCATCTTT	TRDD3	TRDV1	TRDJ1	medium-sized
CALGDCPPLYWGFYTDKLIF	TGTGCTCTTGGGGATTGCCCCCCCTTGTACTGGGGGTTTTACACCGATAAACTCATCTTT	TRDD3	TRDV1	TRDJ1	medium-sized
CALGDLSPSYYGEMYTDKLIF	TGTGCTCTTGGGGACCTTAGCCCTTCCTACTATGGGGAGATGTACACCGATAAACTCATCTTT	TRDD2	TRDV1	TRDJ1	.
CALGEPPMYWGIRKALTAQLFF	TGTGCTCTTGGGGAACCCCCGATGTACTGGGGGATACGTAAAGCTTTGACAGCACAACTCTTCTTT	TRDD3	TRDV1	TRDJ2	medium-sized
CALGELSRGFYWVHTPSDKLIF	TGTGCTCTTGGGGAACTTTCACGAGGGTTTTACTGGGTCCACACACCCTCCGATAAACTCATCTTT	.	TRDV1	TRDJ1	.
CALGDPGVDSTGGYARIKLIF	TGTGCTCTTGGGGACCCAGGGGTCGACAGTACTGGGGGATACGCCCGGATTAAACTCATCTTT	TRDD3	TRDV1	TRDJ1	.
CALGGPFLLAGGGPKLIF	TGTGCTCTTGGGGGCCCTTTCCTACTCGCTGGGGGAGGACCTAAACTCATCTTT	.	TRDV1	TRDJ1	few
CACDPGGQPPRVTDKLIF	TGTGCCTGTGACCCGGGCGGCCAACCACCGAGGGTCACCGATAAACTCATCTTT	.	TRDV2	TRDJ1	few
CALGELTHSRGWGIQPYTDKLIF	TGTGCTCTTGGGGAACTAACCCACAGCCGAGGCTGGGGGATACAGCCTTACACCGATAAACTCATCTTT	TRDD3	TRDV1	TRDJ1	medium-sized
CACDTVGDTAQLFF	TGTGCCTGTGACACCGTGGGGGATACAGCACAACTCTTCTTT	TRDD3	TRDV2	TRDJ2	few
CALGDLLPTKALLGPNRADKLIF	TGTGCTCTTGGGGACCTACTTCCTACTAAGGCCCTACTGGGGCCTAACAGGGCCGATAAACTCATCTTT	.	TRDV1	TRDJ1	.
CALGDHRYQAFRFHTGGYSADKLIF	TGTGCTCTTGGGGACCATAGATACCAGGCCTTCCGCTTTCATACTGGGGGATACAGCGCCGATAAACTCATCTTT	TRDD3	TRDV1	TRDJ1	.
CALGRPSYSLYWGIPIRTDLNTDKLIF	TGTGCTCTTGGGCGGCCTTCCTACTCTCTTTACTGGGGGATACCCATTAGAACAGACCTTAACACCGATAAACTCATCTTT	TRDD3	TRDV1	TRDJ1	.
CALGELGPPVPFLLGDTRGTDKLIF	TGTGCTCTTGGGGAACTCGGACCTCCGGTTCCTTTCTTACTGGGGGATACGCGGGGTACCGATAAACTCATCTTT	TRDD3	TRDV1	TRDJ1	few
CALGELILPLELGILTGGRHTDKLIF	TGTGCTCTTGGGGAACTAATCCTCCCCCTAGAATTGGGGATACTAACGGGGGGGAGGCACACCGATAAACTCATCTTT	TRDD3	TRDV1	TRDJ1	.
CAFNLLGDTADKLIF	TGTGCCTTTAACTTACTGGGGGATACGGCCGATAAACTCATCTTT	TRDD3	TRDV3	TRDJ1	.
CALGELVGPPTLVPGDWGPLKLIF	TGTGCTCTTGGGGAACTTGTGGGGCCTCCTACGTTGGTCCCCGGGGACTGGGGGCCCCTAAAACTCATCTTT	TRDD3	TRDV1	TRDJ1	few